Shown below are 10 T cell receptor beta chains from a single sample sequenced in a study of regulatory T cells in long-lasting Graves disease. Time point defined: newly diagnosed GD, antithyroid drugs for less than 3 months. With RNA extracted from PBMCs as input, the TCR library was made. In building TCR beta libraries, iRepertoire HTBI primers were used together with Arm-PCR of CDR3 regions. TCRdb called the multiplex PCR reads again in MiXCR, with one record for every CDR3 protein. The sample holds fewer than 550,000 distinct CDR3 sequences, 16% seen once. This same sample was also part of a study on T cells in Graves' hyperthyroidism and ophthalmopathy.

Material: peripheral blood mononuclear cells (PBMCs), obtained at new diagnosis, from a patient treated with antithyroid drugs. The source is a young woman with Graves disease.

This clonotype was recorded a few times. The chain employs TRBV6-1 and TRBJ1-2; unclear D gene. Trimming removed 3 bases at V and 3 bases at J, with 11 bases between. Germline V gene data show CDR1 as MNHNS and CDR2 as SASEGT. This CDR3 comprises 14 residues. In DNA form, the CDR3 reads TGTGCCAGCAGTGATCCCGATGAGGACTATGGCTACACCTTC. Translation: CASSDPDEDYGYTF.

This clonotype was counted a few times. This could be a read error, since a much larger clone is one nucleotide away. This chain joins TRBV11-2 and TRBJ1-1, with a possible D match to TRBD1 (6 bases). The CDR3 spans 16 residues. Germline lookup yields CDR1 SGHAT and CDR2 FQNNGV. Trimming removed 5 bases at V and 0 bases at J, with 16 bases between. CDR3 protein: CASSPTGQNMNTEAFF. The CDR3 nucleotides are TGTGCCAGCAGCCCAACTGGACAGAACATGAACACTGAAGCTTTCTTT.

This clonotype was counted many times. The chain has TRBV12-3 or TRBV12-4 and TRBJ2-5, with a weak D call TRBD2 (6 bases). The V end was cut by 3 bases, the J end by 4 bases, with 9 bases between. The CDR3 length is 13 residues. In DNA, the CDR3 is TGTGCCAGCAGTTTCAGGAGGGGAGAGACCCAGTACTTC. This encodes CASSFRRGETQYF.

This chain uses TRBV12-5 with TRBJ1-1; D call uncertain. V dropped 5 bases and J dropped 6 bases, with 10 bases sitting between them. The germline V gene has CDR1 LGHNT and CDR2 FRNRAP. The CDR3 runs to 12 residues. CDR3 protein: CASGPEFSEAFF. In DNA, the CDR3 is TGTGCTAGTGGTCCCGAGTTTTCTGAAGCTTTCTTT. The whole variable domain, remainder taken from reference TRBV12-5 and TRBJ1-1, is DARVTQTPRHKVTEMGQEVTMRCQPILGHNTVFWYRQTMMQGLELLAYFRNRAPLDDSGMPKDRFSAEMPDATLATLKIQPSEPRDSAVYFCASGPEFSEAFFGQGTRLTVV.

This clonotype was counted at least ten times. This chain joins TRBV20-1 and TRBJ2-3, with D hard to call. The assigned J gene may be wrong: the sequence end matches TRBJ2-1 better. This CDR3 has 13 amino acids. Germline V gene sequence: CDR1 DFQATT, CDR2 SNEGSKA (reference sequence). The CDR3 bases are TGCAGTGCTAGAGATCGGCCAGGCTACGAGCAGTTCTTC. Its protein product is CSARDRPGYEQFF.

This clonotype was counted many times. The chain combines TRBV28 with TRBJ2-2; 13 nucleotides line up with TRBD2. CDR1 and CDR2 (germline): MDHEN, SYDVKM. The V and J ends lost 3 bases and 4 bases, in that order; junction bases with no gene match: 11. CDR3 length equals 19 residues. CDR3 coding DNA: TGTGCCAGCAGTTTTCCTCCCGGGACTAGCGGGGACCGCACCGGGGAGCTGTTTTTT. This codes for CASSFPPGTSGDRTGELFF.

The V call is TRBV6-1, the J call TRBJ2-7; D not certain. Per germline, CDR1 MNHNS and CDR2 SASEGT. The CDR3 contains 12 residues. Trimming left V 7 bases short and J 2 bases short, with 9 bases between. This CDR3 reads CASTAGTYEQYF. The CDR3, as DNA: TGTGCCAGCACGGCAGGTACCTACGAGCAGTACTTC.

This clonotype was observed a single time. Only one base separates this from a far larger clonotype, so it likely reflects a read error. V usage is TRBV7-9 and J usage is TRBJ2-1; D gene ambiguous. The CDR3 spans 13 residues. Germline-derived CDR1 and CDR2 are SEHNR and FQNEAQ (reference sequence). Trimming shortened V by 5 bases and J by 10 bases, and 15 bases separated the two germline ends. CDR3 in DNA: TGTGCCAGCAGCGACGGTGGTTCCTACGAGCAGTTCTTC. Protein product: CASSDGGSYEQFF.

This clonotype turned up a few times. V gene TRBV5-1 combines with J gene TRBJ2-3, with D perhaps TRBD2 (7 bases). The CDR3 spans 16 residues. The V gene lost 7 bases and the J gene lost 2 bases, with 20 bases spanning the gap. Germline V gene data show CDR1 as SGHRS and CDR2 as YFSETQ. The CDR3 protein is CASGVQGRETTDTQYF. In DNA, the CDR3 is TGCGCCAGCGGAGTTCAGGGGAGGGAGACCACAGATACGCAGTATTTT.

This clonotype showed up many times. V and J are TRBV27 and TRBJ1-2; TRBD1 matches 7 bases. Germline CDR1 MNHEY, CDR2 SMNVEV (reference sequence). The CDR3 has 14 residues. With 5 bases clipped from V and 7 bases from J, the junction kept 10 bases outside the gene matches. The CDR3 sequence is CASSTLRQGFGYTF. CDR3 bases: TGTGCCAGCAGTACCTTACGACAGGGTTTTGGCTACACCTTC.